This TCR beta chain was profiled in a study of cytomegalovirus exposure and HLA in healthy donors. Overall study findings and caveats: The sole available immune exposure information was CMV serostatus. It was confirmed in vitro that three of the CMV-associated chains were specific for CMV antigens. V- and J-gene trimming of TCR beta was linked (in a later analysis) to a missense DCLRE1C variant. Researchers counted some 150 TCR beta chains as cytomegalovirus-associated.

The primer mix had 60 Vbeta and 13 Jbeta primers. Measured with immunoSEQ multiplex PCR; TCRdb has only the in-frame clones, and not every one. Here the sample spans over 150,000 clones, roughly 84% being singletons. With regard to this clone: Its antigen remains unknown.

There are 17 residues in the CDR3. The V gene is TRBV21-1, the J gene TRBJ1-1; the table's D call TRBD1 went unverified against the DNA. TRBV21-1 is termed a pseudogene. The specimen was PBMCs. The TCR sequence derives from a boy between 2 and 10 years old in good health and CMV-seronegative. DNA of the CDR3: TGTGCCAGCAGCAAAGCGCGAAGGAAGGGGGCAAGGACTGAAGCTTTCTTT. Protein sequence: CASSKARRKGARTEAFF.